This is a list of T cell receptor beta chains from one sample in a study of post-analysis software for immune sequencing data. TCRdb re-called the PCR reads with MiXCR, one entry per CDR3 protein. The top ten clones hold under 6% of a sample with hundreds of thousands of distinct CDR3 sequences, 53% of them seen once. Input material: blood. These receptors all come from a girl aged 5 to 17 with multiple sclerosis. CDR3s include the opening cysteine and the closing phenylalanine or tryptophan. The D gene is left open where the match is weak. The size of a clone is reported for some rows only, either as once, few or many, or as a class for expanded clones.

v_gene	j_gene	d_gene	abundance	CDR3nt	CDR3aa
TRBV12-5	TRBJ1-5	.	.	TGTGCTAGTGGTTACGGGACAAGAAATCAGCCCCAGCATTTT	CASGYGTRNQPQHF
TRBV7-2	TRBJ2-4	.	few	TGTGCCAGCAGCTTATCAGTAGCCAAAAACATTCAGTACTTC	CASSLSVAKNIQYF
TRBV4-1	TRBJ2-1	TRBD2	few	TGCGCCAGCAGCGCAGGTGGTAGCGGGAGAGACTCCTACAATGAGCAGTTCTTC	CASSAGGSGRDSYNEQFF
TRBV7-9	TRBJ1-5	.	.	TGTGCCAGCAGCTTAGCGTTGAGTACCGAGAATCAGCCCCAGCATTTT	CASSLALSTENQPQHF
TRBV7-6	TRBJ2-5	.	.	TGTGCCAGCAGCTTAGGGCAGGCTTTCTCCCAAGAGACCCAGTACTTC	CASSLGQAFSQETQYF
TRBV5-1	TRBJ1-1	TRBD1	.	TGCGCCAGCAGCTTGGCGGACAGGCCGAACACTGAAGCTTTCTTT	CASSLADRPNTEAFF
TRBV20-1	TRBJ2-5	TRBD2	.	TGCAGTGCTAGATCCGGACTAGCGGGGGGCACACTCCAAGAGACCCAGTACTTC	CSARSGLAGGTLQETQYF
TRBV5-1	TRBJ1-6	TRBD1	.	TGCGCCAGCAGCTCTGCCGCGGGACAGGGGCTCTCACCCCTCCACTTT	CASSSAAGQGLSPLHF
TRBV7-3	TRBJ2-7	TRBD2	.	TGTGCCAGCAGCCCGGGGGGGTTGGGTGCCTACGAGCAGTACTTC	CASSPGGLGAYEQYF
TRBV7-2	TRBJ1-2	.	.	TGTGCCAGCAGCTTAGCGACAGCCATCAATACTAACTATGGCTACACCTTC	CASSLATAINTNYGYTF
TRBV3-1	TRBJ2-1	TRBD2	.	TGTGCCAGCAGCCAAGGACTAGCGGTAGCGTATGAGCAGTTCTTC	CASSQGLAVAYEQFF
TRBV5-8	TRBJ1-5	.	.	TGTGCCAGCAGCTGGGGAGGGGAATTTCAGCCCCAGCATTTT	CASSWGGEFQPQHF
TRBV10-2	TRBJ2-7	TRBD2	few	TGCGCCAGCAGAGGGGACTCGGGACTAGCGGGGAACTACGAGCAGTACTTC	CASRGDSGLAGNYEQYF
TRBV6-6	TRBJ1-6	.	.	TGTGCCAGCAGTTACCTAAACTCACCCCTCCACTTT	CASSYLNSPLHF
TRBV7-9	TRBJ2-7	TRBD2	.	TGTGCCAGCAGCTTACTAGCGGGAGACTACGAGCAGTACTTC	CASSLLAGDYEQYF
TRBV14	TRBJ1-6	.	few	TGTGCCAGCAGCCAAGATTTCCTGACACTCCACTTT	CASSQDFLTLHF
TRBV3-1	TRBJ1-2	.	.	TGTGCCAGCAGCCCATTTACTGGATACGGCTACACCTTC	CASSPFTGYGYTF
TRBV29-1	TRBJ2-1	.	.	TGCAGCCCTGGAGTCGGCGGTGAGCAGTTCTTC	CSPGVGGEQFF
TRBV29-1	TRBJ2-5	TRBD1	.	TGCAGCGTCGAACCTTACTCCGGGACAGGGGGCACAAGACCCACTTACAGTTTTCAAGAGACCCAGTACTTC	CSVEPYSGTGGTRPTYSFQETQYF